This TCR beta chain is from a study of cytomegalovirus exposure and HLA in healthy donors. Study overall: The roughly 110 validation repertoires used the same platform as the roughly 700 first-cohort repertoires (as reported by a later analysis). Study-wide findings and caveats: Investigators reported 150 to 200 TCR beta chains as tied to cytomegalovirus. Many donors shared some public TCRs, even though most TCR sequences were rare.

The germline V gene has CDR1 SGDLS and CDR2 YYNGEE. V lost 0 bases and J lost 10; bases outside the gene matches: 8. The CDR3 length is 17 residues. TCRdb's table, derived via immunoSEQ multiplex PCR, lists solely in-frame clones and lacks some. Of about 79,000 clones in the sample, roughly 93% were seen once. A word on this clone: Its antigen is as yet unknown.

The TCR comes from a woman aged 25 to 45 in good health and CMV-seronegative. V and J are TRBV9 and TRBJ2-1; 15 positions match TRBD2. Input material: PBMCs. The CDR3 spells CASSVGSLGLAGGEQFF. The CDR3 DNA reads as TGTGCCAGCAGCGTAGGAAGTCTGGGACTAGCGGGGGGCGAGCAGTTCTTC.